The 15 T cell receptor beta chains below come from one sample, sequenced in a study of cytomegalovirus exposure and HLA in healthy donors. Both 60 Vbeta primers and 13 Jbeta primers went into the PCR. Clones were read by immunoSEQ multiplex PCR, and TCRdb kept only the in-frame ones, dropping some. The data contain under 70,000 clones, approximately 63% of them singletons. The sample taken for sequencing was PBMCs. The receptors originated from a woman in her sixties in good health and CMV-seropositive.

The genes are TRBV6-5 and TRBJ2-7; D is unresolved. CDR1 and CDR2 (germline): MNHEY, SVGAGI. Trimming cost V 3 bases and J 3 bases, with 3 bases left between them. The CDR3 contains 11 residues. The CDR3 coding sequence is TGTGCCAGCAGTTATAACTACGAGCAGTACTTC. Translated: CASSYNYEQYF.

This rearrangement joins TRBV6-5 to TRBJ2-7; D call uncertain. V was cut by 2 bases and J by 3 bases, with 2 bases left in between. The CDR3 extends over 11 amino acids. CDR1 and CDR2 (germline): MNHEY, SVGAGI. CDR3 loop: CASSYLYEQYF. The CDR3 coding sequence is TGTGCCAGCAGTTACCTCTACGAGCAGTACTTC.

The chain is built from TRBV19 and TRBJ1-2, with D possibly TRBD1 on 5 matching bases. The length of the CDR3 is 14 residues. Germline CDR1 is LNHDA and CDR2 is SQIVND (reference sequence). V shed 9 bases and J shed 1 base, with 15 bases lying between them. The CDR3 reads CASTQHRNNYGYTF. The CDR3 coding sequence is TGTGCCAGCACCCAACACAGGAATAACTATGGCTACACCTTC.

The chain links TRBV5-4 to TRBJ1-2, with 7 nucleotides matching TRBD1. J gave up 0 bases and V 3 bases, and 8 bases lay outside the gene matches. The CDR3 sequence is 16 residues long. Per germline, CDR1 SGHNT and CDR2 YYREEE (reference sequence). CDR3 nucleotides: TGTGCCAGCAGCTCCGGACAGGCCTCCCCTAACTATGGCTACACCTTC. It specifies CASSSGQASPNYGYTF.

The CDR3 DNA reads as TGTGCCAGCACCCAGACAGGGAGTCAGCCCCAGCATTTT. This gives the protein CASTQTGSQPQHF. V usage is TRBV2 and J usage is TRBJ1-5; 7 positions agree with TRBD1. The germline V gene has CDR1 SNHLY and CDR2 FYNNEI. J was trimmed by 6 bases and V by 7 bases; bases with no gene match: 6. The CDR3 consists of 13 residues. The full variable domain, with the rest looked up from reference TRBV2 and TRBJ1-5, is EPEVTQTPSHQVTQMGQEVILRCVPISNHLYFYWYRQILGQKVEFLVSFYNNEISEKSEIFDDQFSVERPDGSNFTLKIRSTKLEDSAMYFCASTQTGSQPQHFGDGTRLSIL.

The chain recombines TRBV4-3 with TRBJ2-5; D remains unclear. Per germline, CDR1 LGHNA and CDR2 YSLEER. The CDR3 is made up of 16 amino acids. V lost 4 bases and J 5 bases, leaving 20 bases between the germline ends. The CDR3 is CASSPDLGLPRETQYF. The DNA for the CDR3 is TGCGCCAGCAGCCCAGACCTCGGTCTCCCCAGGGAGACCCAGTACTTC.

The chain couples TRBV6-5 to TRBJ2-2; D possibly corresponds to TRBD1 (6 bases). The V and J ends lost 10 bases and 4 bases respectively, with 16 bases between them. This CDR3 region has 14 residues. Germline V lookup: CDR1 MNHEY, CDR2 SVGAGI. The CDR3 is CATRTGSSTGELFF. CDR3 nucleotides: TGTGCCACTCGCACAGGGTCTAGCACCGGGGAGCTGTTTTTT.

The chain carries TRBV7-2 and TRBJ2-3; D is possibly TRBD2 (7 bases). From germline, CDR1 is SGHTA and CDR2 FQGNSA. The CDR3 is made up of 14 amino acids. V dropped 2 bases and J dropped 6 bases, with 12 bases sitting between them. In DNA form, the CDR3 reads TGTGCCAGCAGCTTAACGGGGGGCCCCGATACGCAGTATTTT. Encoded protein: CASSLTGGPDTQYF.

This clone was seen only a few times. The V gene is TRBV5-1, the J gene TRBJ1-1; 11 bases are shared with TRBD1. From germline, CDR1 is SGHRS and CDR2 YFSETQ. The V segment lost 2 bases and the J segment 6 bases; nucleotides outside the gene matches: 6. The CDR3 sequence is 15 residues long. The CDR3 coding sequence is TGCGCCAGCAGCTTAGGGACAGGGGGGATGGCTGAAGCTTTCTTT. The encoded protein is CASSLGTGGMAEAFF. Combining the CDR3 with reference TRBV5-1 and TRBJ1-1 gives the whole variable domain KAGVTQTPRYLIKTRGQQVTLSCSPISGHRSVSWYQQTPGQGLQFLFEYFSETQRNKGNFPGRFSGRQFSNSRSEMNVSTLELGDSALYLCASSLGTGGMAEAFFGQGTRLTVV.

The chain has TRBV6-1 and TRBJ1-5; weak D call: TRBD1 (5 bases). Trimming took 3 bases from V and 9 from J, leaving 9 bases between them. The CDR3 has 12 residues. The germline gives CDR1 MNHNS, CDR2 SASEGT. The CDR3 DNA reads TGTGCCAGCAGTGACTCCGGGGGGCCCCAGCATTTT. As protein: CASSDSGGPQHF.

This chain joins TRBV27 and TRBJ1-6, with D unresolved. With 5 bases removed from V and 0 bases from J, the gap between germline ends came to 14 bases. The germline V gene has CDR1 MNHEY and CDR2 SMNVEV (reference sequence). This CDR3 spans 17 amino acids. The CDR3 reads CASSLKFSASYNSPLHF. In DNA, the CDR3 is TGTGCCAGCAGTCTAAAGTTTAGTGCCTCCTATAATTCACCCCTCCACTTT.

V and J are TRBV7-2 and TRBJ2-7; a weak D match, TRBD2 (5 bases). Germline-derived CDR1 and CDR2 are SGHTA and FQGNSA. The CDR3 is made up of 13 amino acids. V was trimmed by 3 bases and J by 2 bases, leaving 8 bases between them. The CDR3 spells CASSFQAAYEQYF. The CDR3 bases are TGTGCCAGCAGCTTTCAAGCGGCCTACGAGCAGTACTTC.

This rearrangement joins TRBV19 to TRBJ1-1; perhaps TRBD1 as D (5 bases). This CDR3 region has 12 residues. V was trimmed by 10 bases and J by 6 bases, leaving 15 bases between them. CDR1 and CDR2 (germline): LNHDA, SQIVND (reference sequence). In DNA form, the CDR3 reads TGTGCCACTCGAGATCAGGGTCCTGAAGCTTTCTTT. Translated: CATRDQGPEAFF.

The chain links TRBV5-1 to TRBJ2-1; perhaps TRBD1 as D (6 bases). Germline V gives CDR1 SGHRS, CDR2 YFSETQ. V was trimmed by 1 base and J by 8 bases, leaving 16 bases between them. The CDR3 totals 15 residues. The CDR3 DNA reads TGCGCCAGCAGCTTGAACAGGGTTATGTCTGATGAGCAGTTCTTC. Its protein is CASSLNRVMSDEQFF.

The chain employs TRBV5-5 and TRBJ1-4; TRBD1 aligns across 9 bases. CDR1 is SGHKS, CDR2 YYEKEE, per germline (reference sequence). V lost 3 bases to trimming and J lost 3 bases; unmatched junction nucleotides: 3. The CDR3 extends over 15 amino acids. CDR3 DNA sequence: TGTGCCAGCAGCTGGGGGACAGGGCCTAATGAAAAACTGTTTTTT. It yields the protein CASSWGTGPNEKLFF.